The rows below give T cell receptor beta chains drawn from one sample of a study of blood T cell repertoires in COVID-19. Clones were sequenced by immunoSEQ multiplex PCR, and TCRdb holds only the in-frame ones, with some missing. The sample includes 130,000 to 150,000 clones, roughly 89% of them seen just once. The sample comprised peripheral blood. The source of these receptors is a woman in her forties or fifties with active or convalescent COVID-19. Each CDR3 is given with its conserved first and last residue. The D gene is left open where the match is weak. Clone size is stated in some rows and not others, as once, few, many or a class when expanded.

J	D	V	size	length	CDR3	DNA
TRBJ1-5	-	TRBV7-8	once	16	CASQLQGLGSNQPQHF	TGTGCCAGCCAACTCCAGGGCCTGGGGAGCAATCAGCCCCAGCATTTT
TRBJ1-1	-	TRBV25-1	-	17	CASTGLGGIGHGTEAFF	TGTGCCAGCACAGGGTTGGGGGGGATAGGGCATGGGACTGAAGCTTTCTTT
TRBJ1-2	-	TRBV5-5	-	13	CASSLAENYGYTF	TGTGCCAGCAGCTTGGCGGAGAACTATGGCTACACCTTC
TRBJ1-4	TRBD1	TRBV5-6	-	15	CASSGPGQGYEKLFF	TGTGCCAGCAGCGGACCGGGACAGGGGTACGAAAAACTGTTTTTT
TRBJ1-1	-	TRBV11-2	-	14	CASSALGGRTEAFF	TGTGCCAGCAGCGCCCTCGGTGGTCGGACTGAAGCTTTCTTT
TRBJ2-3	-	TRBV9	-	15	CASSVAGLNTDTQYF	TGTGCCAGCAGCGTCGCGGGACTCAACACAGATACGCAGTATTTT
TRBJ2-1	-	TRBV19	-	14	CASRLRRERLEQFF	TGTGCCAGTAGACTCCGCCGGGAGCGCTTAGAGCAGTTCTTC
TRBJ1-1	-	TRBV18	-	13	CASSPTGNTEAFF	TGTGCCAGCTCACCAACGGGAAACACTGAAGCTTTCTTT
TRBJ2-7	TRBD1	TRBV6-5	-	13	CASSSGGYLEQYF	TGTGCCAGCAGCTCAGGGGGATACCTCGAGCAGTACTTC
TRBJ1-2	-	TRBV10-3	few	14	CAISESETNYGYTF	TGTGCCATCAGTGAGTCGGAGACTAACTATGGCTACACCTTC
TRBJ2-1	-	TRBV25-1	-	16	CASSESAVSSYNEQFF	TGTGCCAGCAGTGAATCAGCGGTGAGCTCCTACAATGAGCAGTTCTTC